This T cell receptor (beta chain) is from a study of cytomegalovirus exposure and HLA in healthy donors. Study in general: A subsequent analysis stated that the 100 to 150 validation repertoires were run on the same platform as the approximately 660 first-cohort repertoires. Study-level results: According to the study, around 180 TCR beta chains were cytomegalovirus-associated. There were three CMV-associated chains whose specificity for CMV antigens was confirmed in vitro. The classifier was said to identify cytomegalovirus status with high specificity and sensitivity.

The CDR3 is 14 residues long. Looked up from germline, CDR1 is MDHEN and CDR2 is SYDVKM. Trimming cost V 5 bases and J 1 base, with 11 bases left between them. Sequenced by immunoSEQ multiplex PCR; TCRdb stores in-frame clones only, minus some. The table lists 140,000 or so clones, approximately 88% of them singletons. Notes on this clone: Its target is not known.

The chain links TRBV28 to TRBJ2-5, with D maybe TRBD2 (5 bases). Source material: PBMCs. The sequence was obtained from a man in his late teens or twenties in good health and CMV-seropositive. The CDR3 nucleotides read TGTGCCAGCAGTCCTAGGCTAGCCCAAGAGACCCAGTACTTC. Its protein product is CASSPRLAQETQYF.